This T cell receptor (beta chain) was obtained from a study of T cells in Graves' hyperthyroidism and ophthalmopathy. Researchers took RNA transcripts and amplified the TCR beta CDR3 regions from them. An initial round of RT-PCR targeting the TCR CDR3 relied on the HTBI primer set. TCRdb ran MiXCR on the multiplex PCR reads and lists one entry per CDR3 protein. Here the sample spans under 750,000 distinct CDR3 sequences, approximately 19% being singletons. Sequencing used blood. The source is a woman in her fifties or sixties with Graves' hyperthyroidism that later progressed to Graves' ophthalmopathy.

CDR3 DNA sequence: TGTGCCAGCAGCGTAACTTGGCGGGGGATCACAGATACGCAGTATTTT. Amino acid sequence: CASSVTWRGITDTQYF. This chain links TRBV9 with TRBJ2-3; 7 bases are shared with TRBD2. Germline values: CDR1 SGDLS, CDR2 YYNGEE. With 1 base clipped from V and 2 bases from J, the junction kept 7 bases outside the gene matches. CDR3 length: 16 amino acids. Variable domain in full (rest from reference TRBV9 and TRBJ2-3): DSGVTQTPKHLITATGQRVTLRCSPRSGDLSVYWYQQSLDQGLQFLIQYYNGEERAKGNILERFSAQQFPDLHSELNLSSLELGDSALYFCASSVTWRGITDTQYFGPGTRLTVL.